These 32 T cell receptor beta chains share one sample of origin, sequenced in a study of blood T cell repertoires in COVID-19. The protocol was immunoSEQ multiplex PCR, while the TCRdb copy is restricted to in-frame clones and leaves out a portion. The sample holds more than 110,000 clones, roughly 90% seen once. Sequencing input: PBMCs or T cells enriched from blood (not recorded which). Every receptor here comes from a man between 50 and 59 years old who had recovered from COVID-19.

The chain couples TRBV24-1 to TRBJ2-5; 11 bases match TRBD2. J was trimmed by 7 bases and V by 9 bases; bases with no gene match: 12. This CDR3 has 15 amino acids. Germline lookup yields CDR1 KGHDR and CDR2 SFDVKD. This chain's CDR3 is CATGTSGSVLGTQYF. DNA of the CDR3: TGTGCCACCGGGACTAGCGGTTCTGTTCTGGGGACCCAGTACTTC.

This clone was seen only a few times. This chain joins TRBV6-5 and TRBJ2-1; D uncertain. Trimming cost V 4 bases and J 10 bases, with 14 bases left between them. The germline CDR1 and CDR2 sequences are MNHEY and SVGAGI. CDR3 length: 13 residues. Written as DNA, the CDR3 is TGTGCCAGCAGTTCCCCGAAGCTTTCCGAGCAGTTCTTC. This gives the protein CASSSPKLSEQFF.

This clone occurred a few times. V and J are TRBV7-9 and TRBJ1-1, with D maybe TRBD1 (5 bases). The germline CDR1 and CDR2 sequences are SEHNR and FQNEAQ (reference sequence). The V end was cut by 7 bases, the J end by 4 bases, with 13 bases between. The CDR3 length is 13 residues. The DNA of the CDR3 is TGTGCCAGCAACGCAGGGTCGGGCACTGAAGCTTTCTTT. Translated, it gives CASNAGSGTEAFF.

The rearrangement joins TRBV19 to TRBJ2-7, with TRBD1 matching 9 bases. Germline V gene sequence: CDR1 LNHDA, CDR2 SQIVND (reference sequence). V lost 8 bases, J lost 4 bases, and 9 bases stayed unmatched. The CDR3 has 14 residues. The CDR3 protein is CASGVGGQGYEQYF. DNA for the CDR3: TGTGCCAGTGGGGTGGGAGGACAGGGGTACGAGCAGTACTTC.

The chain employs TRBV6-5 and TRBJ1-2; 12 bases are a match to TRBD1. In germline, CDR1 is MNHEY, CDR2 SVGAGI. Trimming at V came to 7 bases and at J to 3 bases, leaving 6 bases not matched to a gene. The CDR3 has 15 amino acids. The CDR3 nucleotides read TGTGCCAGCAAACCCGGGACAGGGGGCGACTATGGCTACACCTTC. Protein sequence: CASKPGTGGDYGYTF.

This rearrangement joins TRBV7-9 to TRBJ1-2, with D maybe TRBD1 (6 bases). Trimming removed 1 base from V and 8 bases from J, with 17 bases in between. Per germline, CDR1 SEHNR and CDR2 FQNEAQ (reference sequence). This CDR3 comprises 15 residues. The CDR3 spells CASSLGGIQGRGYTF. In nucleotides, the CDR3 is TGTGCCAGCAGCTTAGGGGGTATACAGGGACGCGGCTACACCTTC.

The gene calls are TRBV4-1 and TRBJ2-1; 9 bases are shared with TRBD2. The CDR3 is made up of 17 amino acids. Germline V CDR1 and CDR2: MGHRA, YSYEKL. V was pared by 3 bases and J by 8 bases, with 14 bases of the junction left unmatched. The DNA of the CDR3 is TGCGCCAGCAGCCAGGAGACGACGGGACTAGCATTAGATGAGCAGTTCTTC. Protein: CASSQETTGLALDEQFF.

The rearrangement uses TRBV9 and TRBJ1-3; TRBD1 might be the D (5 bases). Trimming shortened V by 0 bases and J by 0 bases, and 10 bases separated the two germline ends. Germline V gene data show CDR1 as SGDLS and CDR2 as YYNGEE. The CDR3 has 16 residues. DNA for the CDR3: TGTGCCAGCAGCGTAGCGCCGGGGGGCTCTGGAAACACCATATATTTT. Its protein is CASSVAPGGSGNTIYF.

The rearrangement uses TRBV28 and TRBJ1-2; D possibly corresponds to TRBD1 (6 bases). The V and J ends lost 5 bases and 5 bases respectively, with 12 bases between them. This CDR3 contains 13 residues. Per the germline V gene, CDR1 is MDHEN and CDR2 is SYDVKM. Here the CDR3 DNA reads TGTGCCAGCAGTCCTACAGGGTTATATGGCTACACCTTC. Its protein is CASSPTGLYGYTF.

The CDR3 DNA reads as TGTGCCAGCAGCCTCGGTACTCCCCGTAATGAAAAACTGTTTTTT. This codes for CASSLGTPRNEKLFF. J is TRBJ1-4 and V is TRBV5-4; D gene uncertain. V was shortened by 4 bases and J by 4 bases, with 14 bases between the two germline ends. The CDR3 totals 15 residues. Looked up from germline, CDR1 is SGHNT and CDR2 is YYREEE (reference sequence).

This chain joins TRBV19 and TRBJ2-5; a possible D gene is TRBD2 (5 bases). V was shortened by 1 base and J by 4 bases, with 10 bases between the two germline ends. Germline V lookup: CDR1 LNHDA, CDR2 SQIVND (reference sequence). This CDR3 has 14 amino acids. The CDR3 is CASSIGGGGETQYF. The DNA for the CDR3 is TGTGCCAGTAGTATAGGAGGCGGAGGAGAGACCCAGTACTTC.

The V and J genes are TRBV7-9 and TRBJ1-2, with D hard to call. V was trimmed by 1 base and J by 4 bases, leaving 13 bases between them. CDR3 length: 15 residues. Germline V gene sequence: CDR1 SEHNR, CDR2 FQNEAQ (reference sequence). The CDR3 DNA reads TGTGCCAGCAGCTTAGTTGGGCAGATCCCCTATGGCTACACCTTC. It is translated as CASSLVGQIPYGYTF.

The J gene is TRBJ2-6, the V gene TRBV19; 10 bases agree with TRBD2. The V gene's germline CDR1 is LNHDA and CDR2 SQIVND (reference sequence). V shed 5 bases, J shed 0 bases, and the junction held 7 bases outside the gene matches. The CDR3 has 18 residues. The CDR3 DNA reads as TGTGCCAGTAGTCGGCGGACTAGCGGAGGCTCTGGGGCCAACGTCCTGACTTTC. As protein: CASSRRTSGGSGANVLTF.

The chain couples TRBV18 to TRBJ2-5; D possibly corresponds to TRBD1 (6 bases). The CDR3 runs to 15 residues. Trimming stripped 1 base from V and 0 bases from J, with 9 bases between. CDR1 is KGHSH, CDR2 LQKENI, per germline. The CDR3 loop reads CASSPLTGYQETQYF. CDR3 coding DNA: TGTGCCAGCTCACCACTGACAGGCTACCAAGAGACCCAGTACTTC. Filled out from reference TRBV18 and TRBJ2-5, the complete variable domain reads NAGVMQNPRHLVRRRGQEARLRCSPMKGHSHVYWYRQLPEEGLKFMVYLQKENIIDESGMPKERFSAEFPKEGPSILRIQQVVRGDSAAYFCASSPLTGYQETQYFGPGTRLLVL.

This clone was seen only a few times. J is TRBJ1-1 and V is TRBV7-9; 8 bases map to TRBD1. The V gene end was trimmed by 1 base and the J gene end by 4 bases; junction bases not matched to a gene: 8. The CDR3 totals 16 residues. CDR1 and CDR2 (germline): SEHNR, FQNEAQ (reference sequence). The CDR3 DNA reads TGTGCCAGCAGCTTAGGGCAGGGGGCGAGTGTCACTGAAGCTTTCTTT. Translating it yields CASSLGQGASVTEAFF.

The chain employs TRBV7-2 and TRBJ2-5; D might be TRBD1 (6 bases). V was cut by 7 bases and J by 5 bases, with 17 bases left in between. The length of the CDR3 is 14 residues. Germline loops: CDR1 SGHTA, CDR2 FQGNSA. The CDR3: CASIPLTGRETQYF. DNA for the CDR3: TGTGCCAGCATCCCACTGACAGGACGGGAGACCCAGTACTTC.

This clone was detected once. The genes are TRBV27 and TRBJ2-6; 9 bases line up with TRBD1. Germline assignment: CDR1 MNHEY and CDR2 SMNVEV (reference sequence). The CDR3 has 18 residues. Trimming took 5 bases from V and 3 from J; bases not matched to a gene: 11. In DNA form, the CDR3 reads TGTGCCAGCAGTACCGGGACAGGGCGTCCCGGTGGGGCCAACGTCCTGACTTTC. Residues: CASSTGTGRPGGANVLTF.

The chain recombines TRBV5-4 with TRBJ2-1, with D possibly matching TRBD2 (6 bases). Germline V gene lookup returns CDR1 SGHNT and CDR2 YYREEE (reference sequence). V lost 0 bases, J lost 8 bases, and 15 bases lay in between. The CDR3 sequence is 15 residues long. The CDR3 spells CASSLGRETIDEQFF. The DNA of the CDR3 is TGTGCCAGCAGCTTGGGGCGGGAAACGATCGATGAGCAGTTCTTC.

This clone was seen once. The same CDR3 is also encoded by other DNA sequences in this sample. This chain links TRBV5-1 with TRBJ2-5; 12 bases align to TRBD2. The CDR3 has 15 residues. V was pared by 0 bases and J by 4 bases, with 1 base of the junction left unmatched. CDR1 is SGHRS and CDR2 is YFSETQ in the germline V gene. The CDR3 protein is CASSLVLAGGETQYF. The DNA for the CDR3 is TGCGCCAGCAGCTTGGTACTAGCGGGAGGAGAGACCCAGTACTTC.

V gene TRBV7-2 combines with J gene TRBJ2-2; TRBD1 matches 10 bases. The CDR3 loop spans 16 amino acids. The junction had 8 bases not matched to a gene; V was cut back by 5 bases and J by 5 bases. Germline CDR1 is SGHTA and CDR2 is FQGNSA. CDR3 sequence: CASSLRQGAGTGELFF. The CDR3 DNA is TGTGCCAGCAGCCTTCGACAGGGGGCAGGAACCGGGGAGCTGTTTTTT. Full variable domain (missing parts from reference TRBV7-2 and TRBJ2-2): GAGVSQSPSNKVTEKGKDVELRCDPISGHTALYWYRQSLGQGLEFLIYFQGNSAPDKSGLPSDRFSAERTGGSVSTLTIQRTQQEDSAVYLCASSLRQGAGTGELFFGEGSRLTVL.

The CDR3 DNA is TGTGCCAGCAGTCCCTGGGGAAGGGACACAGATGGCTACACCTTC. Its translation: CASSPWGRDTDGYTF. The V gene is TRBV28, the J gene TRBJ1-2; TRBD1 is a possible D gene (6 bases). V was pared by 5 bases and J by 6 bases, with 19 bases between. CDR1 is MDHEN and CDR2 is SYDVKM in the germline V gene. The CDR3 extends over 15 amino acids.

The chain joins TRBV5-3 to TRBJ1-5, with D unresolved. TRBV5-3 is labeled an ORF, and its function is uncertain. V gave up 2 bases and J gave up 1 base, with 16 bases separating them. CDR3 length: 17 amino acids. This CDR3 reads CARSLMPGVRSNQPQHF. Written as DNA, the CDR3 is TGTGCCAGAAGCTTAATGCCCGGGGTCCGGAGCAATCAGCCCCAGCATTTT.

The rearrangement joins TRBV28 to TRBJ1-4, with 7 bases aligning to TRBD1. This CDR3 has 14 amino acids. Trimming took 5 bases from V and 5 from J; bases not matched to a gene: 5. The germline V gene encodes CDR1 MDHEN and CDR2 SYDVKM. CDR3 region: CASSPTGWNEKLFF. Written as DNA, the CDR3 is TGTGCCAGCAGTCCGACAGGGTGGAATGAAAAACTGTTTTTT.

This sequence joins TRBV6-5 and TRBJ2-1, with D possibly matching TRBD2 (6 bases). The CDR3 runs to 13 residues. Germline V lookup: CDR1 MNHEY, CDR2 SVGAGI. Trimming cost V 6 bases and J 2 bases, with 8 bases left between them. CDR3 DNA sequence: TGTGCCAGCAGCCCGGGAGCCTACAATGAGCAGTTCTTC. Amino acids: CASSPGAYNEQFF.

The rearrangement links TRBV19 to TRBJ1-5, with D perhaps TRBD1 (5 bases). Deletions cut 5 bases from V and 9 bases from J, with 20 bases between. CDR1 and CDR2 from the germline V gene are LNHDA and SQIVND (reference sequence). The CDR3 totals 15 residues. As DNA, the CDR3 is TGTGCCAGTAGTTTATGGGGTGGCCGGGGGTTGCCCCAGCATTTT. As protein: CASSLWGGRGLPQHF.

The gene calls are TRBV7-2 and TRBJ2-1; D call uncertain. Germline V gene lookup returns CDR1 SGHTA and CDR2 FQGNSA. Trimming stripped 8 bases from V and 0 bases from J, with 11 bases between. CDR3 size: 14 residues. The CDR3 spells CASAKESSYNEQFF. As DNA, the CDR3 is TGTGCCAGCGCGAAGGAGAGCTCCTACAATGAGCAGTTCTTC. The full variable domain, its missing parts supplied by reference TRBV7-2 and TRBJ2-1, is GAGVSQSPSNKVTEKGKDVELRCDPISGHTALYWYRQSLGQGLEFLIYFQGNSAPDKSGLPSDRFSAERTGGSVSTLTIQRTQQEDSAVYLCASAKESSYNEQFFGPGTRLTVL.

The sample holds one count of this clone. J is TRBJ2-2 and V is TRBV11-2; 12 bases line up with TRBD2. After removal of 3 bases from V and 11 bases from J, the junction contained 4 bases not matched to a gene. Germline V CDR1 and CDR2: SGHAT, FQNNGV. The CDR3 has 14 residues. The CDR3 DNA sequence: TGTGCCAGCAGCTTCGGACTAGCGGGGCTCGAGCTGTTTTTT. Its translation: CASSFGLAGLELFF.

V and J are TRBV7-9 and TRBJ1-5; D might be TRBD1 (6 bases). The germline V gene has CDR1 SEHNR and CDR2 FQNEAQ (reference sequence). Trimming took off 1 base at V and 7 bases at J, with 11 bases between the two ends. The CDR3 is 14 amino acids. CDR3 coding DNA: TGTGCCAGCAGCTTAGGGGACAAGGGACAGCCCCAGCATTTT. Translation: CASSLGDKGQPQHF.

A single count supports this clone. The genes are TRBV19 and TRBJ1-1, with D perhaps TRBD1 (6 bases). Trimming removed 6 bases at V and 5 bases at J, with 13 bases between. CDR1 is LNHDA, CDR2 SQIVND, per germline (reference sequence). The CDR3 covers 13 residues. CDR3 nucleotide sequence: TGTGCCAGTAGCCGGGACACGTGGACTGAAGCTTTCTTT. Its translation is CASSRDTWTEAFF.

The chain recombines TRBV6-2 or TRBV6-3 with TRBJ1-2; possible D gene TRBD1, 5 bases. The CDR3 runs to 13 residues. V gave up 6 bases and J gave up 4 bases, with 12 bases separating them. Germline V lookup: CDR1 MNHEY, CDR2 SVGEGT. CDR3 protein: CASSRTGGYGYTF. CDR3 nucleotide sequence: TGTGCCAGCAGCCGTACAGGCGGCTATGGCTACACCTTC.

The gene calls are TRBV12-3 or TRBV12-4 and TRBJ2-1; no clear D gene. Trimming pared 7 bases from V and 10 bases from J, leaving 11 bases between. This CDR3 has 11 amino acids. CDR3 region: CASTQIQEQFF. The CDR3 DNA follows: TGTGCCAGCACCCAAATACAGGAGCAGTTCTTC.

This clone was detected only once. The genes are TRBV28 and TRBJ2-3; 10 bases map to TRBD1. V shed 5 bases and J 1 base; nucleotides not matched to a gene: 3. Germline V gene sequence: CDR1 MDHEN, CDR2 SYDVKM. The CDR3 totals 15 residues. This chain's CDR3 is CASSRQGAGTDTQYF. CDR3 DNA sequence: TGTGCCAGCAGTAGACAGGGGGCCGGCACAGATACGCAGTATTTT.